The T cell receptor (beta chain) described here comes from a study of T cells in Graves' hyperthyroidism and ophthalmopathy (dated by TCRdb to the late 2010s). Notes on the research overall: Peripheral blood was collected at initial diagnosis, before any treatment. Prospective prediction of ophthalmopathy was tested in an independent validation cohort of 18 to 20 hyperthyroidism patients and some 17 patients who later progressed to ophthalmopathy. After blood sampling, hyperthyroidism patients were treated with methimazole at a starting dose of 30 mg daily, and ophthalmopathy patients were treated with high-dose intravenous methylprednisolone. The approximately 95 discovery patients were divided at random into training and test sets in a 7:3 ratio. TCR V-J signatures able to tell the groups apart were searched for in a discovery cohort of 95 or so patients, of whom roughly 42 had Graves' ophthalmopathy and under 65 had stable Graves' hyperthyroidism. The paper reports TCR Vbeta CDR3 sequencing of fewer than 150 peripheral blood samples: fewer than 50 ophthalmopathy, 70 to 85 hyperthyroidism and around 17 progressor patients. The study also compared thyroid tissue and blood T-cell repertoires from several Graves' hyperthyroidism patients.

V was cut back by 5 bases and J by 0 bases, leaving a gap of 17 bases between them. CDR1 and CDR2 are drawn from the germline V gene: SGHDN, FVKESK. Spanning cysteine to phenylalanine, the CDR3 consists of 16 amino acids. Here the CDR3 DNA is all that survives: 48 bases in frame from base 1. This clonotype came up a few times. Its target antigen remains unknown. Qualities for individual bases were not recorded, and no much larger clone is one base off. Here is what the overall study found, with its caveats: Most expanded thyroid clonotypes (frequency above 0.001) were also detected in blood, a finding suggesting that blood repertoires may reflect thyroid immune responses. Sample size was not statistically predetermined, and blinding of investigators to group allocation was not performed. A 13 V-J signature model separated ophthalmopathy from stable hyperthyroidism, with 87.88% sensitivity and 81.08% specificity in cross-validation and 80%/75% in testing. During validation, the model predicted progression to ophthalmopathy a median of approximately six months ahead of onset, with around 65% sensitivity and around 73% specificity.

The TCR beta CDR3 regions were amplified from the RNA transcripts. For the first round of RT-PCR on the TCR CDR3, the HTBI primer set was used together with the Qiagen OneStep RT-PCR kit. Libraries were constructed in a second round of multiplex PCR, after which size selection and purification were carried out. The libraries were sequenced on an Illumina HiSeq2000 using paired-end 100 bp reads. For the original study's pipeline: SOAPnuke was used to process the raw data, with reads discarded if the reads contained adapters or uncalled bases, had a mean Phred below 15, or lacked an exact constant-primer or identifier match. COPE v1.2.5 was used to merge high-quality paired reads, and clonotypes were defined as unique nucleotide sequences. MiTCR v1.1 was used to align the clonotypes against IMGT TRBV, TRBD and TRBJ reference segments. Only V-J combinations with frequency above 0.0001, covering 99% to 99.2% of repertoires, were analysed. The TCS score was defined as F50 (clonal expansion) divided by E x V (chaos), with BLOSUM62-based TCRdist calculated between CDR3 peptides within each V-J. Welch's t-statistics and random forest reduced fewer than 600 V-J features to some 14, which were used in a naive Bayes classifier (R e1071). TCRdb's own reprocessing of the public reads used fastp at Q25 and MiXCR and kept productive beta chains. Records with the same CDR3 protein are collapsed into one entry carrying the most frequent genes and DNA. The V and J calls and clone size are TCRdb's, not the authors'. For this sample the table gives around 560,000 distinct CDR3 sequences, of which roughly a sixth were detected only once. The top ten constitute roughly 18% of the sample.

Graves' hyperthyroidism was defined as stable when no progression to ophthalmopathy occurred over 18 months of follow-up. Hyperthyroidism patients were newly diagnosed, had a disease duration of under 2 months, and were aged 18 to 65 years. Any patient with an uncontrolled infection, another autoimmune disease, pregnancy or lactation was excluded. Clinical symptoms, serum thyroxine and TRAb, thyroid ultrasound, and orbital computed tomography formed the basis for the diagnoses. Ficoll-Paque density gradient centrifugation was used to isolate PBMCs from under 11 ml of fresh peripheral blood. Total RNA was extracted using Trizol reagent, and RNA quality was assessed on an Agilent 2100 Bioanalyzer.

The TCR comes from a woman under 30 with Graves' hyperthyroidism. The chain joins TRBV14 to TRBJ2-7, with a tentative D gene TRBD1 over 6 matching bases. Material: blood. The bases read TGTGCCAGCAGCAAAAGGCAGGGGTTAGACTCCTACGAGCAGTACTTC. The resulting protein is CASSKRQGLDSYEQYF.